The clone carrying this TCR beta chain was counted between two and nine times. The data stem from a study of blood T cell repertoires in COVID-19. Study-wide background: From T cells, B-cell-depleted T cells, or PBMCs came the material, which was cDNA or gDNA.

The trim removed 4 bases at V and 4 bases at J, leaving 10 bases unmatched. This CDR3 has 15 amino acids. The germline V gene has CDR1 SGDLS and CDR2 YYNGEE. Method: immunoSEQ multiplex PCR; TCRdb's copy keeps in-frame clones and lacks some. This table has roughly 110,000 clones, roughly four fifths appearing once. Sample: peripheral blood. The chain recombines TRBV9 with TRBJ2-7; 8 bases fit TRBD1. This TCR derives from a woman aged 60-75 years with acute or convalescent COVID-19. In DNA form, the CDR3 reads TGTGCCAGCAGCTCCCCGGTAGACAGGGGATACGAGCAGTACTTC. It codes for CASSSPVDRGYEQYF.